This T cell receptor beta chain was captured in a study of blood T cell repertoires in COVID-19. Study-level background: Italy, Spain and the United States were the sources of the convalescent and acute COVID-19 samples.

Germline V lookup: CDR1 PRHDT, CDR2 FYEKMQ (reference sequence). The CDR3 is made up of 15 amino acids. The ends were cut back, 2 bases at V and 7 bases at J, with 17 bases in the middle. Cohorts were assigned according to the clinical history that participants reported. Some clones are missing from TCRdb's copy, which holds only in-frame ones; the method was immunoSEQ multiplex PCR. The sample has a few hundred thousand clones, around 86% seen once. The material sequenced was PBMCs or T cells enriched from blood (not recorded which). This chain links TRBV13 with TRBJ1-2, with unresolved D. The origin of this receptor is a woman in her forties with acute COVID-19. CDR3 loop: CASSLRGINGGGYTF. The CDR3 nucleotides read TGTGCCAGCAGCTTACGAGGGATTAACGGAGGTGGCTACACCTTC.